The present T cell receptor beta chain was sequenced within a study of OX40 agonist ivuxolimab in advanced cancers. Study background: Intravenous ivuxolimab at 0.01 to 10 mg/kg was given to patients every 2 weeks. Treatment received earlier with anti-PD-1, anti-PD-L1 or anti-CTLA-4 agents was allowed, and less than 45% had some. Findings and limits, study-wide: Clonal expansion in partial responders at 0.1-3.0 mg/kg ranked among the lowest. Doses of 0.1 to 3.0 mg/kg were accompanied by clonal expansion of CD4+ and CD8+ blood T cells by week 6.

As for this clone: No antigen is known for it.

Per the germline V gene, CDR1 is MDHEN and CDR2 is SYDVKM. Trimming pared 2 bases from V and 6 bases from J, leaving 16 bases between. This CDR3 is 15 amino acids long. Clones were read by immunoSEQ multiplex PCR, and TCRdb kept only the in-frame ones, dropping some. The data hold about 80,000 clones, with around 86% observed a single time. The receptor was isolated from an adult with an advanced solid tumor such as melanoma, head and neck, liver or kidney cancer. Material: CD4+ or CD8+ T cells sorted from blood, obtained in a trial of the OX40 agonist ivuxolimab. The genes are TRBV28 and TRBJ2-5; weak D call: TRBD1 (5 bases). The CDR3: CASSLPTGVGQTQYF. The CDR3 DNA sequence: TGTGCCAGCAGTTTACCAACAGGAGTAGGTCAGACCCAGTACTTC. Full variable domain (rest looked up from reference TRBV28 and TRBJ2-5): DVKVTQSSRYLVKRTGEKVFLECVQDMDHENMFWYRQDPGLGLRLIYFSYDVKMKEKGDIPEGYSVSREKKERFSLILESASTNQTSMYLCASSLPTGVGQTQYFGPGTRLLVL.